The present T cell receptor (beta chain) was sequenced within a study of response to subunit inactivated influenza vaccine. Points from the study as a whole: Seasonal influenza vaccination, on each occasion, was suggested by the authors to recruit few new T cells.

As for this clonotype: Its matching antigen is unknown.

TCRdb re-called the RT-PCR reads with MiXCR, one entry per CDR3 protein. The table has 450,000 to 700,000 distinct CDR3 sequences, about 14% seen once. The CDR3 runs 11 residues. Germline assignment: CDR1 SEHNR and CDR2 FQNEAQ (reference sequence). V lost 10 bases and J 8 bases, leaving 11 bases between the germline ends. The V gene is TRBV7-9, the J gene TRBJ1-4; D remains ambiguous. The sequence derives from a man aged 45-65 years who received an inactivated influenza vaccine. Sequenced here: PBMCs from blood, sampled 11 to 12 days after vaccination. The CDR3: CATEVGEKLFF. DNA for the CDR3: TGTGCCACCGAAGTTGGGGAAAAACTGTTTTTT.